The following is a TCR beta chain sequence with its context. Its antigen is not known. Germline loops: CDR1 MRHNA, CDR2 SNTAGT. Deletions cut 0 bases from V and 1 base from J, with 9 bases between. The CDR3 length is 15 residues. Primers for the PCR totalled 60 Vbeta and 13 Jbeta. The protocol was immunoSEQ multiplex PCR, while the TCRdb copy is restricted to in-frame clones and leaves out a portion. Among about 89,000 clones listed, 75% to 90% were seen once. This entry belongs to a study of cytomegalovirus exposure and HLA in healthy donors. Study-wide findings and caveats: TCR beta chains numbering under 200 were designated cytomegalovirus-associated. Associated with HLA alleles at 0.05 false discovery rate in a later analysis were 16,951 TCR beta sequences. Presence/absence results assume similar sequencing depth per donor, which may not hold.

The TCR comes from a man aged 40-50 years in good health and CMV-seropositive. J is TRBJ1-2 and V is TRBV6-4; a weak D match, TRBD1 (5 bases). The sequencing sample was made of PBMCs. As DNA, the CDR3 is TGTGCCAGCAGTGACTCGGCGGGGCATAACTATGGCTACACCTTC. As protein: CASSDSAGHNYGYTF.